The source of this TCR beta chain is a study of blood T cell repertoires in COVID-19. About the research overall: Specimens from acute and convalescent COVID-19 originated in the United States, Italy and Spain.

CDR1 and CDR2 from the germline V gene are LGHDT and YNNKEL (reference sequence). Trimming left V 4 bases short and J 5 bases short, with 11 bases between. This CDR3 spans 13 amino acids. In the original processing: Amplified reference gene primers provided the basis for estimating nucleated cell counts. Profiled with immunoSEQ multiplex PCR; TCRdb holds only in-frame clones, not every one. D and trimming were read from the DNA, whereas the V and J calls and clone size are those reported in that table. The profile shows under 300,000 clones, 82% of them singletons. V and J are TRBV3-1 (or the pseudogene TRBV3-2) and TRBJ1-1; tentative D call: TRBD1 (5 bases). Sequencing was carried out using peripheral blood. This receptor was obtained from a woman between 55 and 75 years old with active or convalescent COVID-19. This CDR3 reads CASSPRGSTEAFF. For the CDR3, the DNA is TGTGCCAGCAGCCCGCGGGGGTCTACTGAAGCTTTCTTT.